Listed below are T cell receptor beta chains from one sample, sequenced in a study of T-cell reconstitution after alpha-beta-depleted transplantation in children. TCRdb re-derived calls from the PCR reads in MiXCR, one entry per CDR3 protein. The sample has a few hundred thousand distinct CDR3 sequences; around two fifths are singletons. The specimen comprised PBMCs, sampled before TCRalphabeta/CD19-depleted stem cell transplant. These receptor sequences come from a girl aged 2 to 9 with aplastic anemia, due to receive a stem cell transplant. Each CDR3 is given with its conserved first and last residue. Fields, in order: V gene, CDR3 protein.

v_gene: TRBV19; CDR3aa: CASSFEAASNQPQHF
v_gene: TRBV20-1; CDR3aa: CSAKGVRRNTIYF
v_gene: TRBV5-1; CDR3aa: CASTPDRTNTEAFF
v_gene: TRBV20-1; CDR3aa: CSVGQLETQYF
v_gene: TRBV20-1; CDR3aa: CSATGGQETQYF
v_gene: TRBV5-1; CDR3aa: CASSLGLAGEEQFF
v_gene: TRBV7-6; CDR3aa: CASSLSQGARDTQYF
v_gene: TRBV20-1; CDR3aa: CSASGAPGGPLHF
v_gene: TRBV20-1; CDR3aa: CSAGSRGRGYEQYF
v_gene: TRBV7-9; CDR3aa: CASSDNRGLFSTDTQYF
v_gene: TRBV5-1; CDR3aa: CASSLGVAAGPYNEQFF
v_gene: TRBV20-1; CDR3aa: CSAARTARISRNQPQHF
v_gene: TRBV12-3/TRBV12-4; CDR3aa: CASSSMWGISSGELFF
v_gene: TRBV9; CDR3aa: CPSSVGVGGSYNEQFF
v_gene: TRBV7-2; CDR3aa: CASSWETLKGGQFF
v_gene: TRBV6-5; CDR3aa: CASSSGLAGTLQYF
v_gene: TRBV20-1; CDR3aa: CSASYRAVPYEQYF
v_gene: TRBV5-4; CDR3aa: CASSLPGTRSVVRELFF
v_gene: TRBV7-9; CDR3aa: CASRQGAGGNQPQHF
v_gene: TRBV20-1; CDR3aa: CSARTLDSYEQYF
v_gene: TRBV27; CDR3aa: CASSFIRPGGGGELFF
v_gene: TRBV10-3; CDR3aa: CAIRDGLAGPDTQYF
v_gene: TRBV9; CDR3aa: CASSVELRWSPANTGELFF
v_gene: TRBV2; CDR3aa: CASSGGRKTDTQYF
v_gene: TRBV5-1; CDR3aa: CAGSQRGSPQETQYF
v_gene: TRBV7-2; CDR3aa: CASSTKLAGANEQFF
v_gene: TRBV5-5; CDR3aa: CASSFMHAAGETQYF
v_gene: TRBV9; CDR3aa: CASSVGTGPNYGYTF
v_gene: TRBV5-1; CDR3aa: CASSLLLAGGYNEQFF
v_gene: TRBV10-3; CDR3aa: CAISLQGDQPQHF
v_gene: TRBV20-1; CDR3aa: CSAQTGTSGTYEQYF